These 9 T cell receptor beta chains were all obtained from the same sample, sequenced in a study of cytomegalovirus exposure and HLA in healthy donors. In the PCR, 60 Vbeta and 13 Jbeta primers were used. Produced via immunoSEQ multiplex PCR; TCRdb's table is partial and in-frame only. The sample holds roughly 35,000 clones, about 53% seen once. The material sequenced was PBMCs. These receptors were collected from a woman between 35 and 50 years old in good health and CMV-seropositive.

The chain is built from TRBV29-1 and TRBJ1-4, with D perhaps matching TRBD1 (5 bases). Deletions cut 7 bases from V and 5 bases from J, with 20 bases between. The CDR3 contains 15 residues. Germline CDR1 SQVTM, CDR2 ANQGSEA. CDR3 sequence: CSALVADRQNEKLFF. DNA for the CDR3: TGCAGCGCTCTAGTCGCTGACAGACAGAATGAAAAACTGTTTTTT.

The chain combines TRBV5-1 with TRBJ1-3, with no clear D. Germline V gives CDR1 SGHRS, CDR2 YFSETQ. V lost 0 bases to trimming and J lost 6 bases, with 7 bases between them. The CDR3 covers 13 residues. The CDR3 DNA is TGCGCCAGCAGCTTGGGGGGAGAAAACACCATATATTTT. This encodes CASSLGGENTIYF.

The V gene is TRBV23-1, the J gene TRBJ2-2; weak D call: TRBD1 (6 bases). TRBV23-1 is annotated as an ORF whose role is uncertain. V lost 0 bases, J lost 4 bases, and 12 bases lay in between. This CDR3 is built from 16 residues. In nucleotides, the CDR3 is TGCGCCAGCAGTCAATCACTAGGGGGTAGCACCGGGGAGCTGTTTTTT. Protein product: CASSQSLGGSTGELFF.

The chain combines TRBV29-1 with TRBJ2-5; D unresolved. Germline CDR1 SQVTM, CDR2 ANQGSEA. Trimming pared 3 bases from V and 7 bases from J, leaving 12 bases between. CDR3 length equals 12 residues. The CDR3 reads CSVEVSRVTQYF. The CDR3 DNA reads as TGCAGCGTTGAGGTATCCCGGGTGACCCAGTACTTC.

The chain has TRBV18 and TRBJ1-2; 7 bases match TRBD1. Germline assignment: CDR1 KGHSH and CDR2 LQKENI. V lost 8 bases to trimming and J lost 2 bases; unmatched junction nucleotides: 5. This CDR3 spans 13 amino acids. The CDR3 region is CASLPGQNYGYTF. CDR3 DNA: TGTGCCAGCCTCCCGGGACAGAACTATGGCTACACCTTC.

In its sample, this clone was seen a few times. The rearrangement joins TRBV5-1 to TRBJ1-2; D is unclear. V lost 0 bases and J 0 bases, leaving 9 bases between the germline ends. Germline V gene data show CDR1 as SGHRS and CDR2 as YFSETQ. The CDR3 is 15 amino acids. CDR3 bases: TGCGCCAGCAGCTTGGCGACATCCTCTAACTATGGCTACACCTTC. It yields the protein CASSLATSSNYGYTF.

The chain joins TRBV6-5 to TRBJ2-7; 9 bases line up with TRBD1. The germline V gene encodes CDR1 MNHEY and CDR2 SVGAGI. V was clipped by 8 bases and J by 6 bases; unmatched bases: 8. The CDR3 consists of 13 residues. The CDR3 here is CASAGQGRTEQYF. In nucleotides, the CDR3 is TGTGCCAGCGCTGGACAGGGGAGGACCGAGCAGTACTTC.

The V gene is TRBV30, the J gene TRBJ1-5; the D gene is possibly TRBD1 (5 bases). The ends were cut back, 0 bases at V and 2 bases at J, with 11 bases in the middle. CDR3 length: 15 residues. Germline V gives CDR1 GTSNPN, CDR2 SVGIG (reference sequence). For the CDR3, the DNA is TGTGCCTGGAGTGTAAGTTTAGGGGGCAATCAGCCCCAGCATTTT. Protein: CAWSVSLGGNQPQHF.

The V gene is TRBV11-2, the J gene TRBJ1-2, with no clear D. There are 11 residues in the CDR3. Trimming took 4 bases from V and 8 from J, leaving 8 bases between them. Per germline, CDR1 SGHAT and CDR2 FQNNGV. The CDR3 is CASSSGLGYTF. CDR3 DNA sequence: TGTGCCAGCAGCTCTGGACTCGGCTACACCTTC.